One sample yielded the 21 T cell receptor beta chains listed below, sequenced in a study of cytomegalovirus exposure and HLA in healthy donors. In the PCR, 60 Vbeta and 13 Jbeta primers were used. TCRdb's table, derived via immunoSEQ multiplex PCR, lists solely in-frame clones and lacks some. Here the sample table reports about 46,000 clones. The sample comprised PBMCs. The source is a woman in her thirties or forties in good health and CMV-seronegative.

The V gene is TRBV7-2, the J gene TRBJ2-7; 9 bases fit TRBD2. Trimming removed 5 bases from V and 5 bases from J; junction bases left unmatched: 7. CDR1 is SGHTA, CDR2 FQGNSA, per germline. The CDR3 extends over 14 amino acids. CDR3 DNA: TGTGCCAGCAGCAATGGACTAGCGATCCACGAGCAGTACTTC. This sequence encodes CASSNGLAIHEQYF.

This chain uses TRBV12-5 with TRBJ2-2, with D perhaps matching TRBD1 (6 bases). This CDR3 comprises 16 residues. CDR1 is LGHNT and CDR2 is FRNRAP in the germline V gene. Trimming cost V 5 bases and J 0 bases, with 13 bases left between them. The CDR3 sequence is CASGLAGTTNTGELFF. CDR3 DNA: TGTGCTAGTGGTCTCGCCGGGACAACGAACACCGGGGAGCTGTTTTTT. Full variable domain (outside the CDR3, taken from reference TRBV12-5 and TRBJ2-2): DARVTQTPRHKVTEMGQEVTMRCQPILGHNTVFWYRQTMMQGLELLAYFRNRAPLDDSGMPKDRFSAEMPDATLATLKIQPSEPRDSAVYFCASGLAGTTNTGELFFGEGSRLTVL.

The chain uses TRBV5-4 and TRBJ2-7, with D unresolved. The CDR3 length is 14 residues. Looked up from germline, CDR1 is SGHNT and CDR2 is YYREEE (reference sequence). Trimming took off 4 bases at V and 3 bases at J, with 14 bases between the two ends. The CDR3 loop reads CASSDLVEGYEQYF. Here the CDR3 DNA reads TGTGCCAGCAGCGACCTAGTTGAAGGCTACGAGCAGTACTTC.

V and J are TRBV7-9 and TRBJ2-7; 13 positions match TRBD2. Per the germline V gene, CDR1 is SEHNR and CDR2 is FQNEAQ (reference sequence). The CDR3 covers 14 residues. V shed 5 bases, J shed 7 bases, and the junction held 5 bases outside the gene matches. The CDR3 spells CASSPLAGGREQYF. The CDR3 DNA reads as TGTGCCAGCAGCCCACTAGCGGGAGGGCGAGAGCAGTACTTC. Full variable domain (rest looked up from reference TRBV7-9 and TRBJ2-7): DTGVSQNPRHKITKRGQNVTFRCDPISEHNRLYWYRQTLGQGPEFLTYFQNEAQLEKSRLLSDRFSAERPKGSFSTLEIQRTEQGDSAMYLCASSPLAGGREQYFGPGTRLTVT.

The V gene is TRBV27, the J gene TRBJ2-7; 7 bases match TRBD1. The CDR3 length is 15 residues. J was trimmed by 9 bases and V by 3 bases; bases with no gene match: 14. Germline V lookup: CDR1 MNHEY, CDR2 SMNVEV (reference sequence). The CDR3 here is CASSFRGTAGAGQYF. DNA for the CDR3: TGTGCCAGCAGTTTTAGGGGGACAGCCGGCGCCGGGCAGTACTTC.

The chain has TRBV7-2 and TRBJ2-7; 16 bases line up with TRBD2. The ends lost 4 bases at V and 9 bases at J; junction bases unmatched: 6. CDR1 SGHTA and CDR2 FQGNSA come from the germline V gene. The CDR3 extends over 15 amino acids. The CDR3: CASSSTGLAGGMQYF. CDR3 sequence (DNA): TGTGCCAGCAGCTCCACGGGACTAGCGGGAGGGATGCAGTACTTC.

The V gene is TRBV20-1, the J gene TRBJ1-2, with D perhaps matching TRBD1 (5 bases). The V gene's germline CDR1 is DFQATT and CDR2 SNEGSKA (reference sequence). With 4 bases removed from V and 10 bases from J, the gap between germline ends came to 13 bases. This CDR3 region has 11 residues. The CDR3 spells CSAKGVPHYTF. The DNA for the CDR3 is TGCAGTGCTAAAGGGGTCCCCCACTACACCTTC.

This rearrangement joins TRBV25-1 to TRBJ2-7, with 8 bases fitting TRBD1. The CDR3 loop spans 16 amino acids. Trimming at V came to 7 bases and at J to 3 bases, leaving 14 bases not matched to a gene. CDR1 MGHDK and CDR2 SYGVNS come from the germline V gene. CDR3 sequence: CASTPEPGQDNYEQYF. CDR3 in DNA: TGTGCCAGCACACCCGAGCCGGGACAGGACAACTACGAGCAGTACTTC.

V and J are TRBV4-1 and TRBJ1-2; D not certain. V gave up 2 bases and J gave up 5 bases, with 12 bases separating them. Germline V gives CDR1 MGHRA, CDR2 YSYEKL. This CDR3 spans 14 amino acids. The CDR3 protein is CASSQQKTKYGYTF. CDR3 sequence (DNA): TGCGCCAGCAGCCAACAGAAAACGAAATATGGCTACACCTTC.

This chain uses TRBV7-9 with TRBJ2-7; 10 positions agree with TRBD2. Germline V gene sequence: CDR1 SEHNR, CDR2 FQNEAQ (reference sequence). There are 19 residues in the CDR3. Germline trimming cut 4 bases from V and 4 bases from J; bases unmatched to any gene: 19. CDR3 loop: CASSSDPLDPGLALYEQYF. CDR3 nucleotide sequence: TGTGCCAGCAGCTCCGACCCCCTGGACCCGGGACTAGCGTTATACGAGCAGTACTTC.

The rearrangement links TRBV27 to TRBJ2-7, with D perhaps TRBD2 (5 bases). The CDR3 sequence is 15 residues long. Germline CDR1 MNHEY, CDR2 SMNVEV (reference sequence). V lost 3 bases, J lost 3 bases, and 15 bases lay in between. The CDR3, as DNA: TGTGCCAGCAGTTTTTCGGCAGCGGCGAACTACGAGCAGTACTTC. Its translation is CASSFSAAANYEQYF.

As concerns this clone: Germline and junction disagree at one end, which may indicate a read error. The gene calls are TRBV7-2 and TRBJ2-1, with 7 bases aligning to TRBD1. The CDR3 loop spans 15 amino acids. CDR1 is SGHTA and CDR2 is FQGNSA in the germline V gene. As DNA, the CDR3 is TGTGCCAGCAGCTTACTAGGGGGCTCCGACAATGAGCAGTTCTTC. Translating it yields CASSLLGGSDNEQFF.

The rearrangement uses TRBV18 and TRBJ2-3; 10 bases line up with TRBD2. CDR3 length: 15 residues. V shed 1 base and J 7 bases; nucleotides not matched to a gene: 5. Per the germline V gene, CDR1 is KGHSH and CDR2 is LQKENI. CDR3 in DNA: TGTGCCAGCTCACCACAGAGCGGGAGGGTATATACGCAGTATTTT. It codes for CASSPQSGRVYTQYF.

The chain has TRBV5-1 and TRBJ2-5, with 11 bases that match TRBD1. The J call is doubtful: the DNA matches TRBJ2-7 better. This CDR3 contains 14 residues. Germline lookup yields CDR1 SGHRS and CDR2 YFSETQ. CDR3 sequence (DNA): TGCGCCAGCAGCTGGGGACAGGGGGTCTACGAGCAGTACTTC. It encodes CASSWGQGVYEQYF.

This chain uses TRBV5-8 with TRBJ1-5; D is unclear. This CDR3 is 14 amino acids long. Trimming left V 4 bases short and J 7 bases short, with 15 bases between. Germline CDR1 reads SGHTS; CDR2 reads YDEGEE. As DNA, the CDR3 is TGTGCCAGCAGCCCGAGGATGTCGGTCCAGCCCCAGCATTTT. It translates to CASSPRMSVQPQHF.

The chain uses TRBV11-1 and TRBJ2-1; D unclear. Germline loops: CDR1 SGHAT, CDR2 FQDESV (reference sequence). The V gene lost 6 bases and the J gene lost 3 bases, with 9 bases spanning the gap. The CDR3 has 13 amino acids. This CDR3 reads CASSSLNYNEQFF. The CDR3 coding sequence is TGTGCCAGCAGTTCACTAAACTACAATGAGCAGTTCTTC. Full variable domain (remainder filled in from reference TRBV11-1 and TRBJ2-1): EAEVAQSPRYKITEKSQAVAFWCDPISGHATLYWYRQILGQGPELLVQFQDESVVDDSQLPKDRFSAERLKGVDSTLKIQPAELGDSAMYLCASSSLNYNEQFFGPGTRLTVL.

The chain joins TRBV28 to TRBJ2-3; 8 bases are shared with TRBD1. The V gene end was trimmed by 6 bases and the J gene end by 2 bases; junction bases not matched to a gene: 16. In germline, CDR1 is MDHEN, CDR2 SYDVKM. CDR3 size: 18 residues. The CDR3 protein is CASSELLSTGASTDTQYF. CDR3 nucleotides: TGTGCCAGCAGCGAACTCTTATCGACAGGGGCCTCCACAGATACGCAGTATTTT.

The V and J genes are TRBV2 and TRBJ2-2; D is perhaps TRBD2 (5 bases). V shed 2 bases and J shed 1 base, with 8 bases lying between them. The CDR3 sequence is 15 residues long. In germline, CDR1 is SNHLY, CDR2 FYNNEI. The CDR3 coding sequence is TGTGCCAGCAGTGAACAACGGGGGAACACCGGGGAGCTGTTTTTT. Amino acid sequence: CASSEQRGNTGELFF.

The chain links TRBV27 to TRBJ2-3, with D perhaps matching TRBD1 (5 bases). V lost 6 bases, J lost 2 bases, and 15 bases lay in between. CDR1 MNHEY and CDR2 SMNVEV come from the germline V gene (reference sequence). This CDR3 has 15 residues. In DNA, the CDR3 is TGTGCCAGCAGCCAAGGGGTACTTTTCACAGATACGCAGTATTTT. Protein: CASSQGVLFTDTQYF.

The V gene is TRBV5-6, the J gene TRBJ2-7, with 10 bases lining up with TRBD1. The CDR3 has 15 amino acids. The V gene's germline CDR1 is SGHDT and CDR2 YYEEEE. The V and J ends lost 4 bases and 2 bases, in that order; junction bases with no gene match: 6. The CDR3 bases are TGTGCCAGCAGCATACCCGGGACAGGGGCCTACGAGCAGTACTTC. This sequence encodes CASSIPGTGAYEQYF.

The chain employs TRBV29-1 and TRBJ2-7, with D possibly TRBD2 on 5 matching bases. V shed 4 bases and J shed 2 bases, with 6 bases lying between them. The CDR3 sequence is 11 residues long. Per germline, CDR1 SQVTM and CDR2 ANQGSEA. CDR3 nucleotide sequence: TGCAGCGTTGTGGAGGCCTACGAGCAGTACTTC. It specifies CSVVEAYEQYF.